This record covers a single T cell receptor (beta chain). Its cognate antigen is unknown. Repertoires were generated with immunoSEQ multiplex PCR, while TCRdb's copy carries only in-frame clones and drops some. The table has around 55,000 clones, 89% seen once; the top ten hold 0.62%. The sample comes from a study of graft-versus-host responses after intestinal transplantation. Study background: Tacrolimus plus steroids were given to all recipients for around three years, preceded by anti-thymocyte globulin induction.

Germline-derived CDR1 and CDR2 are MNHNS and SASEGT. V was clipped by 2 bases and J by 3 bases; unmatched bases: 3. The CDR3 extends over 15 amino acids. Study conclusions and caveats: Within allografts, high graft-versus-host to host-versus-graft clonal ratios were seen among patients with graft-donor T cell macrochimerism. In recipient marrow, GvH clones were found, and some appeared first in ileum or blood.

Sequences were derived from unstimulated CD4+ T cells sorted from spleen or lymph node cells, sampled before transplant. The receptor's source is a human donor who was the organ donor for an intestinal transplant. The chain joins TRBV6-1 to TRBJ2-1; 8 bases match TRBD1. The CDR3: CASSEQGAVYNEQFF. As DNA, the CDR3 is TGTGCCAGCAGTGAACAGGGGGCAGTCTACAATGAGCAGTTCTTC.